These T cell receptor beta chains were read from a single sample in a study of blood T cell repertoires in COVID-19. TCRdb's table, derived via immunoSEQ multiplex PCR, lists solely in-frame clones and lacks some. The profile shows 40,000 to 55,000 clones, approximately 88% of them singletons. Sequencing input: peripheral blood. All receptors come from a man aged 45 to 65 with active COVID-19. Each CDR3 is given with its conserved first and last residue. Each record gives: V gene, D gene, clone size, J gene, CDR3 DNA, CDR3 protein. A D gene is named only where the DNA matches it firmly. Clone size is given for some rows only: seen once, a few or many times, or a class if the clone is expanded.

v_gene: TRBV3-1/TRBV3-2; d_gene: .; abundance: .; j_gene: TRBJ1-5; CDR3nt: TGTGCCAGCAGCCATGACCCAGGGAGCAATCAGCCCCAGCATTTT; CDR3aa: CASSHDPGSNQPQHF
v_gene: TRBV10-3; d_gene: .; abundance: .; j_gene: TRBJ2-2; CDR3nt: TGTGCCATCACCTCAGGGCCCGGGGAGCTGTTTTTT; CDR3aa: CAITSGPGELFF
v_gene: TRBV2; d_gene: TRBD1; abundance: .; j_gene: TRBJ1-2; CDR3nt: TGTGCCAGCACCGAGGGTAGGGGGCTTGGGTATGGCTACACCTTC; CDR3aa: CASTEGRGLGYGYTF
v_gene: TRBV7-9; d_gene: .; abundance: .; j_gene: TRBJ1-1; CDR3nt: TGTGCCAGCAGCTTCCCATCCAGGGACACTGAAGCTTTCTTT; CDR3aa: CASSFPSRDTEAFF
v_gene: TRBV3-1/TRBV3-2; d_gene: .; abundance: .; j_gene: TRBJ2-3; CDR3nt: TGTGCCAGCAGCCAAGCCTTGCAGGGCGCAGATACGCAGTATTTT; CDR3aa: CASSQALQGADTQYF
v_gene: TRBV6-1; d_gene: TRBD2; abundance: .; j_gene: TRBJ2-5; CDR3nt: TGTGCCAGCAGTGACGGGGGACTACAAGAGACCCAGTACTTC; CDR3aa: CASSDGGLQETQYF
v_gene: TRBV6-5; d_gene: TRBD2; abundance: .; j_gene: TRBJ2-7; CDR3nt: TGTGCCAGCAGTTACGCGGGGGGGGTCTACGAGCAGTACTTC; CDR3aa: CASSYAGGVYEQYF
v_gene: TRBV11-2; d_gene: TRBD1; abundance: .; j_gene: TRBJ1-2; CDR3nt: TGTGCCAGCAGCCCTTTAACTAGCGGGACAGGGACAAACTATGGCTACACCTTC; CDR3aa: CASSPLTSGTGTNYGYTF
v_gene: TRBV5-6; d_gene: TRBD1; abundance: once; j_gene: TRBJ2-7; CDR3nt: TGTGCCAGCGGAGGACAGGGTAGCTACGAGCAGTACTTC; CDR3aa: CASGGQGSYEQYF
v_gene: TRBV4-1; d_gene: TRBD1; abundance: .; j_gene: TRBJ1-3; CDR3nt: TGCGCCAGCAGCCAAGGGGGACAGGGAACTGGAAACACCATATATTTT; CDR3aa: CASSQGGQGTGNTIYF
v_gene: TRBV3-1/TRBV3-2; d_gene: TRBD1; abundance: .; j_gene: TRBJ1-4; CDR3nt: TGTGCCAGCAGCCAAGGGCAGGGGGGTGAAAAACTGTTTTTT; CDR3aa: CASSQGQGGEKLFF
v_gene: TRBV5-6; d_gene: .; abundance: .; j_gene: TRBJ1-4; CDR3nt: TGTGCCAGCAGCTTGGGACAGATTAATGAAAAACTGTTTTTT; CDR3aa: CASSLGQINEKLFF
v_gene: TRBV29-1; d_gene: TRBD1; abundance: few; j_gene: TRBJ2-7; CDR3nt: TGCAGCGGGGGACAGGGAACCTACGAGCAGTACTTC; CDR3aa: CSGGQGTYEQYF
v_gene: TRBV6-2/TRBV6-3; d_gene: .; abundance: few; j_gene: TRBJ1-1; CDR3nt: TGTGCCAGCAGTAGCCGGGAGAACACTGAAGCTTTCTTT; CDR3aa: CASSSRENTEAFF
v_gene: TRBV5-4; d_gene: .; abundance: once; j_gene: TRBJ2-5; CDR3nt: TGTGCCAGCAGCTTGCCGCGGGCGGAGACCCAGTACTTC; CDR3aa: CASSLPRAETQYF
v_gene: TRBV6-6; d_gene: TRBD2; abundance: once; j_gene: TRBJ2-5; CDR3nt: TGTGCCAGCAGGCAAACTAGCGGGGGGGAGGAGACCCAGTACTTC; CDR3aa: CASRQTSGGEETQYF
v_gene: TRBV2; d_gene: .; abundance: .; j_gene: TRBJ2-4; CDR3nt: TGTGCCCAAACCCGGTGGACGGACAATAACATTCAGTACTTC; CDR3aa: CAQTRWTDNNIQYF
v_gene: TRBV6-4; d_gene: TRBD1; abundance: .; j_gene: TRBJ1-6; CDR3nt: TGTGCCAGCAGTGACTCGCTCACAGGGGGAACGAGTTCACCCCTCCACTTT; CDR3aa: CASSDSLTGGTSSPLHF
v_gene: TRBV18; d_gene: .; abundance: once; j_gene: TRBJ2-7; CDR3nt: TGTGCCAGCTCACCTGGGCAGGGGGAGGCCTACGAGCAGTACTTC; CDR3aa: CASSPGQGEAYEQYF
v_gene: TRBV19; d_gene: TRBD2; abundance: .; j_gene: TRBJ2-1; CDR3nt: TGTGCCAGTAGTAAGTCCGGGACTAGCGGATATTACAATGAGCAGTTCTTC; CDR3aa: CASSKSGTSGYYNEQFF